This TCR beta chain was recorded in a study of cytomegalovirus exposure and HLA in healthy donors. Study-level findings and limits: Later analysis identified a missense DCLRE1C variant that was linked to TCR beta V- and J-gene trimming. Later analysis showed most CMV-associated TCR beta chains appearing HLA-restricted. TCR beta chains numbering roughly 150 were designated cytomegalovirus-associated. With high specificity and sensitivity, the classifier reportedly diagnosed cytomegalovirus status.

CDR1 and CDR2 from the germline V gene are SGHDN and FVKESK. The CDR3 is made up of 13 amino acids. Of note for this clone: Its target is unknown. One end of the junction is discordant with germline, which a read error may explain.

Use of 60 Vbeta and 13 Jbeta primers characterized the PCR. The repertoire was sequenced with immunoSEQ multiplex PCR; TCRdb's copy has only in-frame clones and lacks some. The table has roughly 100,000 clones, 79% seen once. This receptor was taken from a middle-aged woman in good health and CMV-seronegative. This chain links TRBV14 with TRBJ1-1; TRBD1 matches at 7 bases. Input material: PBMCs. CDR3 sequence: CASSQDSNQGQIF. The CDR3 DNA is TGTGCCAGCAGCCAAGATTCGAACCAGGGACAGATCTTT.